The clone carrying this T cell receptor (beta chain) was picked up a small number of times. Its antigen remains unknown. Treatment meaning: oral pan-JAK inhibitor, 5-10 mg twice daily. The data are from a study of CD8+ T cells in alopecia areata. This CDR3 comprises 13 residues. V was pared by 5 bases and J by 12 bases, with 17 bases between. Germline CDR1 and CDR2: MNHEY and SMNVEV (reference sequence). General observations from the study: On tofacitinib, scalp and blood still held many of the expanded lesional clones.

Isolated RNA was reverse transcribed into cDNA used as the sequencing template. Sequenced by immunoSEQ multiplex PCR; TCRdb stores in-frame clones only, minus some. The table shows roughly 190,000 clones, with more than 55% occurring only once. The V call is TRBV27, the J call TRBJ2-1, with a weak D call TRBD2 (6 bases). This clonotype was obtained from a human donor with alopecia areata. This material consisted of CD4+ T cells sorted from blood, taken around week 49, from a patient treated with tofacitinib. This CDR3 is CASSPPLGGVQFF. Here the CDR3 DNA reads TGTGCCAGCAGTCCCCCTCTAGGAGGGGTGCAGTTCTTC.